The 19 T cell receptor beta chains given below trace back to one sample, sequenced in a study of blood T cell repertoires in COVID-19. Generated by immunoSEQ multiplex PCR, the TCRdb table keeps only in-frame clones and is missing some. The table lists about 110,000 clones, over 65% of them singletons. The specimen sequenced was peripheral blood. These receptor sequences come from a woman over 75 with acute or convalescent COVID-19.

CDR3 sequence (DNA): TGTGCCAGCAGCTCCGGACTAGCGGGACCCTCAGATACGCAGTATTTT. Its translation is CASSSGLAGPSDTQYF. The chain has TRBV7-2 and TRBJ2-3, with 12 bases fitting TRBD2. The CDR3 extends over 16 amino acids. Trimming removed 4 bases from V and 4 bases from J; junction bases left unmatched: 6. Germline loops: CDR1 SGHTA, CDR2 FQGNSA.

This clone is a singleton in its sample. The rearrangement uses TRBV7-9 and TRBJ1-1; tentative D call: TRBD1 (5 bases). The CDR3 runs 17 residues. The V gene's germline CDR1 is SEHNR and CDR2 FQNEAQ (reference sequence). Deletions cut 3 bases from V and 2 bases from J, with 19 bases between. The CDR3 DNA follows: TGTGCCAGCAGCTTCGATACAAGACAGCCTACAAACACTGAAGCTTTCTTT. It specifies CASSFDTRQPTNTEAFF.

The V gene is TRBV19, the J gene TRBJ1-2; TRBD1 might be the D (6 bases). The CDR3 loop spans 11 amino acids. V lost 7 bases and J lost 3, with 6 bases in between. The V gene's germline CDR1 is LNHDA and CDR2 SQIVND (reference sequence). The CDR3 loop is CASKGDYGYTF. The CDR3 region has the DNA TGTGCCAGTAAGGGGGACTATGGCTACACCTTC.

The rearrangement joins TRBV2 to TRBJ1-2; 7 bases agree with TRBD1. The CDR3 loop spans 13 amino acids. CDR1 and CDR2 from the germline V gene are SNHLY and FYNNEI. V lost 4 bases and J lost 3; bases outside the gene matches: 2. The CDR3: CASSGQGYYGYTF. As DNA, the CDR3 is TGTGCCAGCAGTGGACAGGGTTACTATGGCTACACCTTC.

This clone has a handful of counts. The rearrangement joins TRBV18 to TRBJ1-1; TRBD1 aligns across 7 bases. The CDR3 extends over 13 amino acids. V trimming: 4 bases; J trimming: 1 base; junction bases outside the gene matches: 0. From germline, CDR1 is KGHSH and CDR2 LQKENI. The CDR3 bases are TGTGCCAGCTCACGGACAGGGAACACTGAAGCTTTCTTT. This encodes CASSRTGNTEAFF.

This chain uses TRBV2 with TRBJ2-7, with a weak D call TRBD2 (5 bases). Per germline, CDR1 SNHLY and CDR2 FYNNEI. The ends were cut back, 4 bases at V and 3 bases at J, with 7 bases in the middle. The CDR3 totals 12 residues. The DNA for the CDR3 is TGTGCCAGCAGTGTCACTAGCTACGAGCAGTACTTC. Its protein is CASSVTSYEQYF.

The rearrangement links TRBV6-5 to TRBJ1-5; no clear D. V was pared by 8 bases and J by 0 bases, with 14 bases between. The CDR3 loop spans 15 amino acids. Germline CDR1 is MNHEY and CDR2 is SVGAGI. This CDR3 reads CASQWVEGSNQPQHF. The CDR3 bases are TGTGCCAGCCAGTGGGTAGAGGGTAGCAATCAGCCCCAGCATTTT.

CDR3 sequence (DNA): TGTGCCAGTAGTATAGCGGCAGGGGTCCGGGGGCAGTACTTC. Translated: CASSIAAGVRGQYF. The V call is TRBV19, the J call TRBJ2-7; a weak D match, TRBD1 (6 bases). Germline loops: CDR1 LNHDA, CDR2 SQIVND (reference sequence). Trimming stripped 1 base from V and 9 bases from J, with 16 bases between. There are 14 residues in the CDR3.

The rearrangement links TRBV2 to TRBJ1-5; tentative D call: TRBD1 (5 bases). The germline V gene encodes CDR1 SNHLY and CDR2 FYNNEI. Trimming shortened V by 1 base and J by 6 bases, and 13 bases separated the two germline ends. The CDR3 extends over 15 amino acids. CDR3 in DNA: TGTGCCAGCAGTGAAGAGGGCCAGGGCGTTCAGCCCCAGCATTTT. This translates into CASSEEGQGVQPQHF.

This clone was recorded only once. CDR3 in amino acids: CASSLGPETVQETQYF. DNA of the CDR3: TGCGCCAGCAGCTTGGGGCCGGAGACCGTACAAGAGACCCAGTACTTC. The rearrangement links TRBV5-1 to TRBJ2-5; unclear D gene. Germline CDR1 and CDR2: SGHRS and YFSETQ. V was shortened by 0 bases and J by 2 bases, with 14 bases between the two germline ends. This CDR3 is 16 amino acids long.

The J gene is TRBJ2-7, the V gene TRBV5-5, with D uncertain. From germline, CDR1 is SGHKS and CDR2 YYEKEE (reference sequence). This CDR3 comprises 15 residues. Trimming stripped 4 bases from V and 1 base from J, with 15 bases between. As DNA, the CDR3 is TGTGCCAGCAGCCGTAACGCAGGCCCATCCTACGAGCAGTACTTC. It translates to CASSRNAGPSYEQYF.

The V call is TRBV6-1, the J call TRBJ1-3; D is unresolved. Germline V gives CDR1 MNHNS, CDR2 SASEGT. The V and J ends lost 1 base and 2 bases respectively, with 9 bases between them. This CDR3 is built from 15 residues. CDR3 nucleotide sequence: TGTGCCAGCAGTGAAGTGGGAGTAACTGGAAACACCATATATTTT. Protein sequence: CASSEVGVTGNTIYF.

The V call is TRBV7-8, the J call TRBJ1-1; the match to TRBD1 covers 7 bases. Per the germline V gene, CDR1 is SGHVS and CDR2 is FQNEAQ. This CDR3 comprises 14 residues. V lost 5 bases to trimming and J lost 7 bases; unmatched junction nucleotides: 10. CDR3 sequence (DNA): TGTGCCAGCAGCCAACCTTCTCAGGGGGGTGAAGCTTTCTTT. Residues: CASSQPSQGGEAFF.

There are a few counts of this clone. CDR3 in amino acids: CASSPAAGVVGPQHF. DNA for the CDR3: TGTGCCAGCAGCCCGGCGGCGGGGGTCGTCGGGCCCCAGCATTTT. This chain uses TRBV7-2 with TRBJ1-5; the D gene is possibly TRBD1 (5 bases). The V gene lost 5 bases and the J gene lost 9 bases, with 20 bases spanning the gap. Germline loops: CDR1 SGHTA, CDR2 FQGNSA. There are 15 residues in the CDR3.

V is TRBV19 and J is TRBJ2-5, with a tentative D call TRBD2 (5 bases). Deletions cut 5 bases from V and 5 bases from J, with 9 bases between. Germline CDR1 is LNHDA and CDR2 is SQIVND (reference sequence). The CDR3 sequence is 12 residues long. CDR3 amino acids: CASSGSSETQYF. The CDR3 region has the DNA TGTGCCAGTAGTGGGAGTTCGGAGACCCAGTACTTC.

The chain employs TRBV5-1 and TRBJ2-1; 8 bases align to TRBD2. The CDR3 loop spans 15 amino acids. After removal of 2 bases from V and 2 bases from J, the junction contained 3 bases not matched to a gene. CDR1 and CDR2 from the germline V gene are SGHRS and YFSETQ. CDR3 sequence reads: CASSFSGVPYNEQFF. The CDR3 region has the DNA TGCGCCAGCAGCTTTAGCGGGGTTCCCTACAATGAGCAGTTCTTC. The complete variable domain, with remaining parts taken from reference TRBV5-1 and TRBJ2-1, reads KAGVTQTPRYLIKTRGQQVTLSCSPISGHRSVSWYQQTPGQGLQFLFEYFSETQRNKGNFPGRFSGRQFSNSRSEMNVSTLELGDSALYLCASSFSGVPYNEQFFGPGTRLTVL.

In nucleotides, the CDR3 is TGTGCCAGCAGTTTCAGGGACACTGAAGCTTTCTTT. Amino acids: CASSFRDTEAFF. The V and J genes are TRBV12-3 or TRBV12-4 and TRBJ1-1; weak D call: TRBD1 (5 bases). The length of the CDR3 is 12 residues. Trimming shortened V by 3 bases and J by 3 bases, and 5 bases separated the two germline ends.

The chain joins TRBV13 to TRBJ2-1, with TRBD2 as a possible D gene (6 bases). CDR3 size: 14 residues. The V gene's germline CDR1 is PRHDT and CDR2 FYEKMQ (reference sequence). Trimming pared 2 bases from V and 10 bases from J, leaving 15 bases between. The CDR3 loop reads CASSLRARGWEQFF. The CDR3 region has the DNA TGTGCCAGCAGCTTAAGGGCGCGGGGTTGGGAGCAGTTCTTC. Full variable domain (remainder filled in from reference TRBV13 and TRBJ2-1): AAGVIQSPRHLIKEKRETATLKCYPIPRHDTVYWYQQGPGQDPQFLISFYEKMQSDKGSIPDRFSAQQFSDYHSELNMSSLELGDSALYFCASSLRARGWEQFFGPGTRLTVL.

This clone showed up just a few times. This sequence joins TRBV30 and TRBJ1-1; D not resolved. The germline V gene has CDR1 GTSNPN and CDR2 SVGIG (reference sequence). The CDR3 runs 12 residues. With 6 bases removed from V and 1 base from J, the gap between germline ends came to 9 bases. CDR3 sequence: CACENRNTEAFF. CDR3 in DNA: TGTGCCTGTGAAAACAGGAACACTGAAGCTTTCTTT.